This entry lists 7 T cell receptor beta chains sequenced from one sample in a study of CD8 T cells in ankylosing spondylitis. TCRdb independently ran MiXCR on the 5' RACE reads; one entry per CDR3 protein. The sample lists around 230,000 distinct CDR3 sequences; less than 10% were seen once. The sequenced material came from blood, either unsorted or a sorted T cell fraction (not recorded which). The receptors here all came from a male donor with ankylosing spondylitis or in good health (not recorded which).

In its sample, this clonotype was seen many times. The chain employs TRBV4-2 and TRBJ1-3; 8 nucleotides match TRBD1. This CDR3 comprises 15 residues. Trimming removed 8 bases from V and 7 bases from J; junction bases left unmatched: 13. Per the germline V gene, CDR1 is LGHNA and CDR2 is YNFKEQ. The CDR3 nucleotides are TGTGCCAGCCGTACCCTGGGACAGGATTGGAACACCATATATTTT. Its translation: CASRTLGQDWNTIYF.

This clonotype was detected many times. The J gene is TRBJ2-3, the V gene TRBV11-3; 8 nucleotides agree with TRBD2. CDR1 is SGHNT, CDR2 YENEEA, per germline. V gave up 2 bases and J gave up 6 bases; unmatched junction bases: 13. The CDR3 has 17 amino acids. CDR3 protein: CASSLSHPPGGLDTQYF. The CDR3 DNA reads TGTGCCAGCAGCTTAAGCCACCCCCCGGGAGGGCTGGATACGCAGTATTTT.

The chain uses TRBV7-2 and TRBJ1-2; D gene uncertain. V lost 1 base and J lost 7, with 16 bases in between. The CDR3 spans 15 residues. Germline assignment: CDR1 SGHTA and CDR2 FQGNSA. The CDR3 loop is CASSLEWQAPSGYTF. CDR3 nucleotide sequence: TGTGCCAGCAGCTTAGAATGGCAGGCCCCGTCTGGCTACACCTTC.

This clonotype came up many times. The CDR3 here is CSARGGSYGYTF. The CDR3 nucleotides are TGCAGTGCTAGAGGAGGCAGCTATGGCTACACCTTC. V gene TRBV20-1 combines with J gene TRBJ1-2, with D unclear. The CDR3 runs to 12 residues. Per germline, CDR1 DFQATT and CDR2 SNEGSKA (reference sequence). V was clipped by 1 base and J by 4 bases, with 7 bases between them.

In its sample, this clonotype was seen many times. This chain links TRBV12-3 or TRBV12-4 with TRBJ1-1; D gene uncertain. Between the trimmed V and J ends, which lost 1 base and 0 bases, there was a span of 9 bases. This CDR3 is built from 15 residues. CDR3 loop: CASSLDPYMNTEAFF. Here the CDR3 DNA reads TGTGCCAGCAGTTTAGACCCGTACATGAACACTGAAGCTTTCTTT.

Ten or more counts support this clonotype. This chain connects TRBV5-5 to TRBJ1-1, with D unclear. V dropped 5 bases and J dropped 3 bases, with 17 bases sitting between them. Germline CDR1 is SGHKS and CDR2 is YYEKEE (reference sequence). This CDR3 contains 15 residues. The CDR3 DNA is TGTGCCAGCAGTTTTACAGACGGAAGCGACACTGAAGCTTTCTTT. Its translation: CASSFTDGSDTEAFF. Full variable domain (remainder filled in from reference TRBV5-5 and TRBJ1-1): DAGVTQSPTHLIKTRGQQVTLRCSPISGHKSVSWYQQVLGQGPQFIFQYYEKEERGRGNFPDRFSARQFPNYSSELNVNALLLGDSALYLCASSFTDGSDTEAFFGQGTRLTVV.

This clonotype was counted ten times or more. The chain combines TRBV7-2 with TRBJ2-6; D not resolved. V lost 4 bases to trimming and J lost 4 bases, with 11 bases between them. This CDR3 region has 15 residues. Germline loops: CDR1 SGHTA, CDR2 FQGNSA. This CDR3 reads CASSSRIHGANVLTF. CDR3 DNA sequence: TGTGCCAGCAGCTCGCGGATACACGGGGCCAACGTCCTGACTTTC. The full variable domain, rest sourced from reference TRBV7-2 and TRBJ2-6, is GAGVSQSPSNKVTEKGKDVELRCDPISGHTALYWYRQSLGQGLEFLIYFQGNSAPDKSGLPSDRFSAERTGGSVSTLTIQRTQQEDSAVYLCASSSRIHGANVLTFGAGSRLTVL.